One sample yielded the 29 T cell receptor beta chains listed below, sequenced in a study of blood T cell repertoires in COVID-19. Profiled with immunoSEQ multiplex PCR; TCRdb holds only in-frame clones, not every one. The sample records about 68,000 clones, roughly 90% being singletons. Sample: peripheral blood. The source of these receptors is a man in his thirties or forties with acute or convalescent COVID-19.

The table lists this clone with a few counts. As DNA, the CDR3 is TGTGCCAGCAGCTTCGGGACAGGGGTTTCAAAACTGTTTTTT. Translation: CASSFGTGVSKLFF. The chain is built from TRBV5-6 and TRBJ1-4, with 10 bases that match TRBD1. Germline-derived CDR1 and CDR2 are SGHDT and YYEEEE. The CDR3 loop spans 14 amino acids. Trimming took 2 bases from V and 10 from J; bases not matched to a gene: 5. The variable domain in full, with the rest retrieved from reference TRBV5-6 and TRBJ1-4, is DAGVTQSPTHLIKTRGQQVTLRCSPKSGHDTVSWYQQALGQGPQFIFQYYEEEERQRGNFPDRFSGHQFPNYSSELNVNALLLGDSALYLCASSFGTGVSKLFFGSGTQLSVL.

The chain recombines TRBV9 with TRBJ1-2, with TRBD1 identical over 12 bases. The germline gives CDR1 SGDLS, CDR2 YYNGEE. This CDR3 comprises 16 residues. V trimming: 2 bases; J trimming: 4 bases; junction bases outside the gene matches: 6. The CDR3 sequence: CASSVGTGGHFYGYTF. CDR3 nucleotides: TGTGCCAGCAGCGTTGGGACAGGGGGCCACTTCTATGGCTACACCTTC.

The CDR3, as DNA: TGTGCCAGCAGTAGACTCACTGGGTCCCAGCCCCAGCATTTT. It encodes CASSRLTGSQPQHF. The chain employs TRBV6-2 or TRBV6-3 and TRBJ1-5; D is unresolved. Trimming cost V 5 bases and J 7 bases, with 15 bases left between them. Looked up from germline, CDR1 is MNHEY and CDR2 is SVGEGT. This CDR3 is built from 14 residues.

The V gene is TRBV5-1, the J gene TRBJ2-3, with D possibly TRBD1 on 6 matching bases. CDR3 length: 14 residues. V lost 5 bases and J lost 0, with 10 bases in between. Per germline, CDR1 SGHRS and CDR2 YFSETQ. In nucleotides, the CDR3 is TGCGCCAGCAGGCGACAGGTTAGCACAGATACGCAGTATTTT. Protein: CASRRQVSTDTQYF.

This clone was found a few times. This chain joins TRBV3-1 (or the pseudogene TRBV3-2) and TRBJ1-1; 7 positions match TRBD1. Germline V gives CDR1 LGHDT, CDR2 YNNKEL (reference sequence). The V gene end was trimmed by 4 bases and the J gene end by 5 bases; junction bases not matched to a gene: 4. This CDR3 spans 13 amino acids. The CDR3 is CASSPRGQTEAFF. The DNA of the CDR3 is TGTGCCAGCAGCCCGAGGGGGCAGACTGAAGCTTTCTTT.

CDR3 sequence: CASTPGEGGYTF. DNA of the CDR3: TGTGCCAGCACCCCCGGAGAGGGTGGCTACACCTTC. The V call is TRBV12-3 or TRBV12-4, the J call TRBJ1-2; no clear D. The CDR3 length is 12 residues. Trimming shortened V by 7 bases and J by 7 bases, and 13 bases separated the two germline ends.

The chain combines TRBV6-2 or TRBV6-3 with TRBJ2-2; unclear D gene. With 4 bases removed from V and 2 bases from J, the gap between germline ends came to 5 bases. This CDR3 is 13 amino acids long. Looked up from germline, CDR1 is MNHEY and CDR2 is SVGEGT. DNA for the CDR3: TGTGCCAGCAGTTTAACTAACACCGGGGAGCTGTTTTTT. It codes for CASSLTNTGELFF.

V is TRBV28 and J is TRBJ1-2; D is unclear. The V and J ends lost 5 bases and 0 bases respectively, with 13 bases between them. The CDR3 is made up of 15 amino acids. Germline CDR1 is MDHEN and CDR2 is SYDVKM. The CDR3 loop is CASSKFPAANYGYTF. For the CDR3, the DNA is TGTGCCAGCAGTAAATTCCCGGCGGCTAACTATGGCTACACCTTC.

The CDR3: CASSSKTGNGRFEQYF. The DNA of the CDR3 is TGTGCCAGCAGCTCAAAGACAGGGAACGGAAGGTTTGAGCAGTACTTC. The chain recombines TRBV7-2 with TRBJ2-7; 7 nucleotides align to TRBD1. CDR1 and CDR2 (germline): SGHTA, FQGNSA. J was trimmed by 7 bases and V by 4 bases; bases with no gene match: 16. This CDR3 has 16 amino acids. The full variable domain, completed using reference TRBV7-2 and TRBJ2-7, is GAGVSQSPSNKVTEKGKDVELRCDPISGHTALYWYRQSLGQGLEFLIYFQGNSAPDKSGLPSDRFSAERTGGSVSTLTIQRTQQEDSAVYLCASSSKTGNGRFEQYFGPGTRLTVT.

V is TRBV18 and J is TRBJ2-3; the D gene is possibly TRBD2 (5 bases). This CDR3 has 13 amino acids. Germline lookup yields CDR1 KGHSH and CDR2 LQKENI. V was trimmed by 6 bases and J by 3 bases, leaving 10 bases between them. CDR3 DNA: TGTGCCAGCTCCCGGACTTTAACAGATACGCAGTATTTT. Translating it yields CASSRTLTDTQYF.

The chain recombines TRBV10-3 with TRBJ2-7; 12 bases agree with TRBD2. CDR1 is ENHRY, CDR2 SYGVKD, per germline. CDR3 size: 15 residues. V was clipped by 6 bases and J by 5 bases; unmatched bases: 8. CDR3 in DNA: TGTGCCATCAGGAACCCCCTAGCGGGAGGGAACGAGCAGTACTTC. Protein sequence: CAIRNPLAGGNEQYF.

The rearrangement joins TRBV30 to TRBJ2-7, with D perhaps matching TRBD2 (6 bases). Looked up from germline, CDR1 is GTSNPN and CDR2 is SVGIG (reference sequence). This CDR3 has 14 amino acids. V shed 1 base and J shed 3 bases, with 13 bases lying between them. The chain's CDR3 is CAWSASGLSYEQYF. CDR3 DNA sequence: TGTGCCTGGAGTGCGTCGGGACTTAGCTACGAGCAGTACTTC.

The rearrangement uses TRBV28 and TRBJ2-1, with TRBD1 identical over 8 bases. V was clipped by 5 bases and J by 5 bases; unmatched bases: 11. The CDR3 runs to 16 residues. Germline-derived CDR1 and CDR2 are MDHEN and SYDVKM. CDR3 nucleotides: TGTGCCAGCAGTACAACCCCCGGGACAGGCGACAATGAGCAGTTCTTC. It codes for CASSTTPGTGDNEQFF.

The rearrangement links TRBV7-6 to TRBJ2-1; the match to TRBD1 covers 8 bases. The CDR3 loop spans 11 amino acids. Per the germline V gene, CDR1 is SGHVS and CDR2 is FNYEAQ. J gave up 12 bases and V 5 bases, and 3 bases lay outside the gene matches. DNA for the CDR3: TGTGCCAGCAGCCCCGGGACAGGGCAGTTCTTC. It codes for CASSPGTGQFF.

The chain has TRBV7-2 and TRBJ2-1; D possibly corresponds to TRBD1 (6 bases). The CDR3 extends over 15 amino acids. Germline V gene data show CDR1 as SGHTA and CDR2 as FQGNSA. V dropped 4 bases and J dropped 0 bases, with 10 bases sitting between them. For the CDR3, the DNA is TGTGCCAGCAGCTACAGGGTTAGCTCCTACAATGAGCAGTTCTTC. Translated: CASSYRVSSYNEQFF. The complete variable domain, with remaining parts taken from reference TRBV7-2 and TRBJ2-1, reads GAGVSQSPSNKVTEKGKDVELRCDPISGHTALYWYRQSLGQGLEFLIYFQGNSAPDKSGLPSDRFSAERTGGSVSTLTIQRTQQEDSAVYLCASSYRVSSYNEQFFGPGTRLTVL.

This chain connects TRBV5-1 to TRBJ2-2, with 10 bases lining up with TRBD2. This CDR3 comprises 16 residues. V was clipped by 2 bases and J by 4 bases; unmatched bases: 5. From germline, CDR1 is SGHRS and CDR2 YFSETQ. CDR3 loop: CASSFGAGGPTGELFF. DNA for the CDR3: TGCGCCAGCAGCTTCGGAGCGGGAGGGCCCACCGGGGAGCTGTTTTTT.

This chain uses TRBV6-2 or TRBV6-3 with TRBJ2-3, with 12 nucleotides matching TRBD2. The CDR3 loop spans 14 amino acids. Trimming removed 6 bases from V and 4 bases from J; junction bases left unmatched: 2. The V gene's germline CDR1 is MNHEY and CDR2 SVGEGT. CDR3 nucleotide sequence: TGTGCCAGCAGGCCTAGCGGGAGGGCAGATACGCAGTATTTT. It codes for CASRPSGRADTQYF.

This rearrangement joins TRBV5-1 to TRBJ1-2; D ambiguous. From germline, CDR1 is SGHRS and CDR2 YFSETQ. The ends were cut back, 0 bases at V and 5 bases at J, with 11 bases in the middle. The CDR3 is made up of 14 amino acids. In DNA, the CDR3 is TGCGCCAGCAGCTTGGGAGGGATCGAGTATGGCTACACCTTC. Translation gives CASSLGGIEYGYTF.

This clone was observed a few times. The chain has TRBV25-1 and TRBJ1-1; 10 bases fit TRBD1. Trimming at V came to 1 base and at J to 6 bases, leaving 5 bases not matched to a gene. CDR1 is MGHDK and CDR2 is SYGVNS in the germline V gene. The CDR3 sequence is 15 residues long. The CDR3 DNA is TGTGCCAGCAGTGAATTAGGACAGGGGGTCCCTGAAGCTTTCTTT. This sequence encodes CASSELGQGVPEAFF. Full variable domain (rest looked up from reference TRBV25-1 and TRBJ1-1): EADIYQTPRYLVIGTGKKITLECSQTMGHDKMYWYQQDPGMELHLIHYSYGVNSTEKGDLSSESTVSRIRTEHFPLTLESARPSHTSQYLCASSELGQGVPEAFFGQGTRLTVV.

This chain joins TRBV19 and TRBJ2-5; 7 nucleotides align to TRBD2. After removal of 6 bases from V and 5 bases from J, the junction contained 15 bases not matched to a gene. This CDR3 is built from 16 residues. From germline, CDR1 is LNHDA and CDR2 SQIVND (reference sequence). The CDR3 region is CASSLLGAGVAETQYF. CDR3 sequence (DNA): TGTGCCAGTAGCCTCCTAGGGGCGGGAGTCGCGGAGACCCAGTACTTC. The entire variable domain, with the rest obtained from reference TRBV19 and TRBJ2-5, is as follows: DGGITQSPKYLFRKEGQNVTLSCEQNLNHDAMYWYRQDPGQGLRLIYYSQIVNDFQKGDIAEGYSVSREKKESFPLTVTSAQKNPTAFYLCASSLLGAGVAETQYFGPGTRLLVL.

In DNA form, the CDR3 reads TGTGCCAGCAGCCACAGGGGGAAAACGGTTCTTTCACCCCTCCACTTT. Translated: CASSHRGKTVLSPLHF. The chain employs TRBV3-1 (or the pseudogene TRBV3-2) and TRBJ1-6; 7 positions agree with TRBD1. Germline trimming cut 3 bases from V and 9 bases from J; bases unmatched to any gene: 11. Germline V CDR1 and CDR2: LGHDT, YNNKEL (reference sequence). The CDR3 sequence is 16 residues long.

This chain uses TRBV6-5 with TRBJ1-1; D perhaps matches TRBD1 (6 bases). Trimming took 5 bases from V and 5 from J, leaving 15 bases between them. The CDR3 length is 14 residues. Germline CDR1 reads MNHEY; CDR2 reads SVGAGI. CDR3 nucleotides: TGTGCCAGCAGTCCAGGGGAGGGATGGACTGAAGCTTTCTTT. Translated, it gives CASSPGEGWTEAFF.

The CDR3 region has the DNA TGTGCCAGCAGCTTGGGACAGCGGGGGGAAGAGACCCAGTACTTC. Its translation: CASSLGQRGEETQYF. The chain uses TRBV5-8 and TRBJ2-5, with TRBD2 matching 9 bases. After removal of 0 bases from V and 3 bases from J, the junction contained 3 bases not matched to a gene. The length of the CDR3 is 15 residues. Per the germline V gene, CDR1 is SGHTS and CDR2 is YDEGEE.

The V gene is TRBV5-1, the J gene TRBJ2-1; 8 bases agree with TRBD2. J was trimmed by 0 bases and V by 4 bases; bases with no gene match: 0. CDR1 and CDR2 from the germline V gene are SGHRS and YFSETQ. CDR3 length: 14 residues. CDR3 sequence reads: CASSGTSSYNEQFF. CDR3 sequence (DNA): TGCGCCAGCAGCGGGACTAGCTCCTACAATGAGCAGTTCTTC.

This clone appeared a single time. The chain has TRBV28 and TRBJ1-3; 9 bases align to TRBD1. CDR1 and CDR2 (germline): MDHEN, SYDVKM. V trimming: 7 bases; J trimming: 2 bases; junction bases outside the gene matches: 15. The CDR3 consists of 18 residues. CDR3 bases: TGTGCCAGCAACCCCGCTTTTACGTGGACAGGGGCTGGAAACACCATATATTTT. It encodes CASNPAFTWTGAGNTIYF.

The chain joins TRBV11-3 to TRBJ2-3; TRBD2 aligns across 14 bases. The CDR3 contains 18 residues. The V gene's germline CDR1 is SGHNT and CDR2 YENEEA. The junction had 6 bases not matched to a gene; V was cut back by 0 bases and J by 4 bases. CDR3 DNA sequence: TGTGCCAGCAGCTTAGACGGGACTAGCGGGAGTAGTGCAGATACGCAGTATTTT. This translates into CASSLDGTSGSSADTQYF.

The J gene is TRBJ2-4, the V gene TRBV14, with 7 bases identical to TRBD1. V was clipped by 5 bases and J by 6 bases; unmatched bases: 7. The CDR3 is 14 residues long. CDR1 and CDR2 (germline): SGHDN, FVKESK. CDR3 residues: CASSFGQVLNIQYF. The CDR3, as DNA: TGTGCCAGCAGCTTCGGACAGGTCCTAAACATTCAGTACTTC.

The chain uses TRBV18 and TRBJ2-4; no reliable D call. V lost 2 bases and J 3 bases, leaving 14 bases between the germline ends. Germline V lookup: CDR1 KGHSH, CDR2 LQKENI. This CDR3 contains 16 residues. CDR3 protein: CASSPSLGTDKNIQYF. DNA of the CDR3: TGTGCCAGCTCACCATCTTTAGGCACAGACAAAAACATTCAGTACTTC.

The rearrangement links TRBV7-9 to TRBJ2-3; 8 positions agree with TRBD1. The J segment lost 6 bases and the V segment lost 2 bases, leaving 10 bases of the junction unmatched. Germline lookup yields CDR1 SEHNR and CDR2 FQNEAQ (reference sequence). This CDR3 is 16 amino acids long. Here the CDR3 reads CASSLSARGPGDTQYF. The CDR3 bases are TGTGCCAGCAGCTTAAGTGCCAGGGGGCCCGGCGATACGCAGTATTTT.